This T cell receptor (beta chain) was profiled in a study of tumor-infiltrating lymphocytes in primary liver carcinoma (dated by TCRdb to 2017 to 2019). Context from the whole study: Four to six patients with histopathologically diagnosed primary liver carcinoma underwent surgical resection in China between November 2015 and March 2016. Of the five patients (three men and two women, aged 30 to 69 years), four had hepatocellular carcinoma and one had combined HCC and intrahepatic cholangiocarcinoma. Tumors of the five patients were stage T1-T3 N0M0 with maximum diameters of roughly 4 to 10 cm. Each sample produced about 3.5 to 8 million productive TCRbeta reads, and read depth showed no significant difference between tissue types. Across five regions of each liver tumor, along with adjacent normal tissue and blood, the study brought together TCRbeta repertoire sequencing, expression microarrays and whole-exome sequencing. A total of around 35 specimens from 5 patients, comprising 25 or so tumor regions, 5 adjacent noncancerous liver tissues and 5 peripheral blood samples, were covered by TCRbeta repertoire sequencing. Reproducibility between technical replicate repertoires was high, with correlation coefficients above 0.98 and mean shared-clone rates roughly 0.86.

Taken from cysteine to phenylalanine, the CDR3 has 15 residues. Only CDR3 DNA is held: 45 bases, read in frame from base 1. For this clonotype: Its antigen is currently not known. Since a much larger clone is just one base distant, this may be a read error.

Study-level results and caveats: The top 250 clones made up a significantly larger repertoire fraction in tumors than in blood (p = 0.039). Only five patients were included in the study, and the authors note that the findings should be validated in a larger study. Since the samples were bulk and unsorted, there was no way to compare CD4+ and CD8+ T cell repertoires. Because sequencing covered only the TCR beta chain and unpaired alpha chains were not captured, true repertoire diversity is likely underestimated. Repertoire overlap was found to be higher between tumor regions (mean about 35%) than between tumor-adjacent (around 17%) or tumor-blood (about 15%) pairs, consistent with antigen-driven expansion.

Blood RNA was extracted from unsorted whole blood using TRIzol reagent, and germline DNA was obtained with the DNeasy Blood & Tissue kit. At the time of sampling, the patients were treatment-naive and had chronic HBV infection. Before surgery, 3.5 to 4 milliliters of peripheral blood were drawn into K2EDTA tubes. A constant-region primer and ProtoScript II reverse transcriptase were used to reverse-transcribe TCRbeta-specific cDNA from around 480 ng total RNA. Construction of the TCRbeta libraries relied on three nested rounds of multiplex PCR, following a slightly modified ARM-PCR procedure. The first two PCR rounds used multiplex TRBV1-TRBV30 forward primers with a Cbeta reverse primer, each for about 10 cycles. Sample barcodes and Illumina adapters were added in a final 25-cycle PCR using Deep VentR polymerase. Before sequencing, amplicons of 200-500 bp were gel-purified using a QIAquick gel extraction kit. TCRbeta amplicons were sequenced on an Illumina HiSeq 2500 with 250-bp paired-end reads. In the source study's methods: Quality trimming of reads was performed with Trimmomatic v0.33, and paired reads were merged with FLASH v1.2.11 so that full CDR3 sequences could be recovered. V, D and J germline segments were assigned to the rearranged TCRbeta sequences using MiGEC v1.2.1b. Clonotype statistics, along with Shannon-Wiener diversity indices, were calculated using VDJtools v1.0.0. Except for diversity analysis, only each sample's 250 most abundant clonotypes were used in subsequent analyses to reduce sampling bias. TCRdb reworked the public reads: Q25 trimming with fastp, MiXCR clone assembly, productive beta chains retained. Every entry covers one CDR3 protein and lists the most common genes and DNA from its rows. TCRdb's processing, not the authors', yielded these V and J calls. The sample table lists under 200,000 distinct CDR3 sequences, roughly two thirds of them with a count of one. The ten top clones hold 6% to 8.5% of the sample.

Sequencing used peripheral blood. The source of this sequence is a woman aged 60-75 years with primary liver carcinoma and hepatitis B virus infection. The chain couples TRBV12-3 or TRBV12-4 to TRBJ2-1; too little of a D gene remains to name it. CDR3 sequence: CANSPRKSSYNEQFF. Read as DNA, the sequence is TGTGCCAACAGTCCACGAAAGAGCTCCTACAATGAGCAGTTCTTC.